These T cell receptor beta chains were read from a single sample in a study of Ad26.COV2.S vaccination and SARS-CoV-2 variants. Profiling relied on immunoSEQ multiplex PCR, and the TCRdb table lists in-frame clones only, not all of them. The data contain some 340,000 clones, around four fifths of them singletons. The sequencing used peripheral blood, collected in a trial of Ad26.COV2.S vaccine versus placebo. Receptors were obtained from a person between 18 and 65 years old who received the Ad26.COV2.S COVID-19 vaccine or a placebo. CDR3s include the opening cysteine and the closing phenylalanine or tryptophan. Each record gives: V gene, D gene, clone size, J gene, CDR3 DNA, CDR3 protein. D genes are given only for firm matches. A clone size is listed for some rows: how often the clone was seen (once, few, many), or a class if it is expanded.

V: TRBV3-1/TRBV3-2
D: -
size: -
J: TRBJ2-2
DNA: TGTGCCAGCAGCCAATCGGGTGCCGGGGAGCTGTTTTTT
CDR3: CASSQSGAGELFF

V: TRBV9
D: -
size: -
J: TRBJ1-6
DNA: TGTGCCAGCAGCGGAGGCAGTAATAATTCACCCCTCCACTTT
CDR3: CASSGGSNNSPLHF

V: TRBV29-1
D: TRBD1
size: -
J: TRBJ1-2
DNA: TGCAGCGTTGAATGGTACAGGGGATCTAACGGCTACACCTTC
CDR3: CSVEWYRGSNGYTF

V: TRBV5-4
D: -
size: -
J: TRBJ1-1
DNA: TGTGCCAGCAGCGCTGGACTATCGAACACTGAAGCTTTCTTT
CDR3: CASSAGLSNTEAFF

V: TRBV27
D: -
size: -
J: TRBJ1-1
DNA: TGTGCCAGCAGTCCCTTTATGACCCCGGCAGCCAACACTGAAGCTTTCTTT
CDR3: CASSPFMTPAANTEAFF

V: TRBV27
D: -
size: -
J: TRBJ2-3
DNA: TGTGCCAGCAGTTTCTCACACTCGTATACGCAGTATTTT
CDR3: CASSFSHSYTQYF

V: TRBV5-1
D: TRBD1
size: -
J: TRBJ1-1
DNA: TGCGCCAGCAGCTTCTTACAGGGGGACTTGAACACTGAAGCTTTCTTT
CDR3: CASSFLQGDLNTEAFF

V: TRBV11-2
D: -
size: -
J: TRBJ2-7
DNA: TGTGCCAGCAGCTTAGATTTACTGCAGCAGTACTTC
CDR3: CASSLDLLQQYF

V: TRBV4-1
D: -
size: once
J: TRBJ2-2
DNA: TGCGCCAGCAGCCCCTTCCGATCCCCCACCGGGGAGCTGTTTTTT
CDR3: CASSPFRSPTGELFF

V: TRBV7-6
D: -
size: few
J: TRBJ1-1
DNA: TGTGCCAGCAGCTTAGCCGGGAACACTGAAGCTTTCTTT
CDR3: CASSLAGNTEAFF

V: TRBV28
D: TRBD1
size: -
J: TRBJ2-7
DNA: TGTGCCAGCAGTTACGTCGCCGGTGGGACAGGGGAGGACCGGGACGAGCAGTACTTC
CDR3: CASSYVAGGTGEDRDEQYF

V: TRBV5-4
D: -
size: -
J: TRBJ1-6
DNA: TGTGCCAGCAGCCCCCGGGCAGGGCGGAGCTCCTATAATTCACCCCTCCACTTT
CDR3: CASSPRAGRSSYNSPLHF

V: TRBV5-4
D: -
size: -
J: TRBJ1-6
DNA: TGTGCCAGCAGCCCGGGGCAGAATTCACCCCTCCACTTT
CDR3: CASSPGQNSPLHF

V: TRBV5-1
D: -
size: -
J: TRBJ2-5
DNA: TGCGCCAGCAGTTCACCGGGACGGAGCCAAGAGACCCAGTACTTC
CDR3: CASSSPGRSQETQYF

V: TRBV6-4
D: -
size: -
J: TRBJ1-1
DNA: TGTGCCAGCAGAAACAGGGAGGGGAACACTGAAGCTTTCTTT
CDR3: CASRNREGNTEAFF

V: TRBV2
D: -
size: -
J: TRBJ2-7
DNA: TGTGCCAGCAGCCAAGAGGCAGGGACCCTCTACGAGCAGTACTTC
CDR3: CASSQEAGTLYEQYF

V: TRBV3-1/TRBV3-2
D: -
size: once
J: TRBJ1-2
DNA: TGTGCCAGCAGCCAAATTGGCTACACCTTC
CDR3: CASSQIGYTF

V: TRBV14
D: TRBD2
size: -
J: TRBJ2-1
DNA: TGTGCCAGCAGCCACACTAAGGGACTAGCGGGGGTTTTTTCCTACAATGAGCAGTTCTTC
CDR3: CASSHTKGLAGVFSYNEQFF

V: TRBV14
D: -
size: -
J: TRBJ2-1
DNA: TGTGCCAGCAGCCTAGGGTTAGGGCAGTTCTTC
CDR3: CASSLGLGQFF

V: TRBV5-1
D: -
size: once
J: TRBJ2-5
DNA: TGCGCCAGCAGCTTGGGAGCCGAGGAGACCCAGTACTTC
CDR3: CASSLGAEETQYF

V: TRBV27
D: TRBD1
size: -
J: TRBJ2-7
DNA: TGTGCCAGCAGTCCCCGACAGGGTCCGGCCCCAGAGCAGTACTTC
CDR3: CASSPRQGPAPEQYF

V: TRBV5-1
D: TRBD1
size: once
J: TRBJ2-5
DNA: TGCGCCAGCAGTAGGGACAGTGAGGCCCAGTACTTC
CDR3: CASSRDSEAQYF

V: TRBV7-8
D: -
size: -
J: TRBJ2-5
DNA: TGTGCCAGCAAGTCCAGGTTGGAGACCCAGTACTTC
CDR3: CASKSRLETQYF